This T cell receptor beta chain derives from a study of T cell repertoires in cytomegalovirus infection. Turning to the study itself: Public signatures in TCR beta pointed to CMV infection and matching HLA type.

This CDR3 is built from 14 residues. The germline V gene has CDR1 MDHEN and CDR2 SYDVKM. Trimming left V 2 bases short and J 6 bases short, with 13 bases between. Study-level results: CMV-specific TCR beta clonotypes restricted by HLA-C dominated the ex vivo response. The study identified carriers of CMV plus the relevant HLA from cumulative public TCR beta family frequency.

TCRdb processed the reads anew with MiXCR; each CDR3 protein has one entry. The profile covers about 190,000 distinct CDR3 sequences, with roughly 9% appearing a single time and about 4.2% taken by the ten largest. This clonotype was counted only a few times. Its antigen is not known. This sequence originates from a human donor in good health (CMV status not recorded). Some clones in this sample may be carry-over from other donors' samples. The J gene is TRBJ1-1, the V gene TRBV28; the D is unclear. The material sequenced was PBMCs. The CDR3 sequence: CASSLPLFGAEAFF. Here the CDR3 DNA reads TGTGCCAGCAGTTTACCACTATTTGGTGCTGAAGCTTTCTTT.